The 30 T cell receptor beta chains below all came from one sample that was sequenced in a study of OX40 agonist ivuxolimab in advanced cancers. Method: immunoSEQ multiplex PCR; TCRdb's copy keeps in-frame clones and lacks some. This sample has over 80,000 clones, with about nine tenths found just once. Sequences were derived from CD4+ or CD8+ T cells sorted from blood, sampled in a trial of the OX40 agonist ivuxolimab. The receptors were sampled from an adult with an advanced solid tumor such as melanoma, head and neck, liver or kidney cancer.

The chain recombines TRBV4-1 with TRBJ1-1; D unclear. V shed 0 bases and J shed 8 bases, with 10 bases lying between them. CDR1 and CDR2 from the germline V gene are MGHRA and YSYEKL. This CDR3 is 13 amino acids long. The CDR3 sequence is CASSQDRDLEAFF. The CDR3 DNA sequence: TGCGCCAGCAGCCAAGATCGAGACTTGGAAGCTTTCTTT.

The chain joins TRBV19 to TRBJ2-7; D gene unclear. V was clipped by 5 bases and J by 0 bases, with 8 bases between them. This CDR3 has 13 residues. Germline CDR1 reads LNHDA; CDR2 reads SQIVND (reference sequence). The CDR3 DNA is TGTGCCAGTAGTTCGCTTAGCTCCTACGAGCAGTACTTC. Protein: CASSSLSSYEQYF.

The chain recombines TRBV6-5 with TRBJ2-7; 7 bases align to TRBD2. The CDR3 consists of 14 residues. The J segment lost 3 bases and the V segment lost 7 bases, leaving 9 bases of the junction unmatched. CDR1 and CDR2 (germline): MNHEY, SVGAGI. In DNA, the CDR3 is TGTGCCAGCAAAAGACTAGCACGGAGCTACGAGCAGTACTTC. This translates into CASKRLARSYEQYF.

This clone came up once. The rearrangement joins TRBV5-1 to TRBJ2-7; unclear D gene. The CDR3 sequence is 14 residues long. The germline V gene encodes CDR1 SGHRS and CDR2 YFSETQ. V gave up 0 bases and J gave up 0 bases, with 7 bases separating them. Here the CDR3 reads CASSLEVSSYEQYF. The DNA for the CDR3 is TGCGCCAGCAGCTTGGAGGTCAGCTCCTACGAGCAGTACTTC.

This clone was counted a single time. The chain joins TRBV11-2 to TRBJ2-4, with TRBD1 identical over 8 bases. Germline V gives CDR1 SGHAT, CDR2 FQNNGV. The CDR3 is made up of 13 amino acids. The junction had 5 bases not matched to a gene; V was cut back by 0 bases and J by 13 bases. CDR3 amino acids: CASSLDLGDRQYF. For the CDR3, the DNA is TGTGCCAGCAGCTTAGATCTCGGGGACAGGCAGTACTTC.

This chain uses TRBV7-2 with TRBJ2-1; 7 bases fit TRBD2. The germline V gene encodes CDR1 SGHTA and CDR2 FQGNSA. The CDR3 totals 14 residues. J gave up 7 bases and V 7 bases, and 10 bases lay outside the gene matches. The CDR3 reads CASTPGGKANEQFF. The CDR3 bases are TGTGCCAGCACCCCCGGGGGGAAGGCGAATGAGCAGTTCTTC.

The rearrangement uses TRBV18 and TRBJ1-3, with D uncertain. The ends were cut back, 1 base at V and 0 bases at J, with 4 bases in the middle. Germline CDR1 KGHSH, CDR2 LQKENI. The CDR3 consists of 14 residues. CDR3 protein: CASSPQSSGNTIYF. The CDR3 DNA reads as TGTGCCAGCTCACCACAGAGCTCTGGAAACACCATATATTTT.

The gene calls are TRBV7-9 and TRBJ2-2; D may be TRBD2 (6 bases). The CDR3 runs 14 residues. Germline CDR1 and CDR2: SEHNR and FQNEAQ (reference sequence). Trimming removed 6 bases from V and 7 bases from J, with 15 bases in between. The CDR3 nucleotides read TGTGCCAGCAGTTTCCGGGAGCCAGGCGGGGAGCTGTTTTTT. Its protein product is CASSFREPGGELFF. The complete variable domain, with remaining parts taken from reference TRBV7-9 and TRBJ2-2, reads DTGVSQNPRHKITKRGQNVTFRCDPISEHNRLYWYRQTLGQGPEFLTYFQNEAQLEKSRLLSDRFSAERPKGSFSTLEIQRTEQGDSAMYLCASSFREPGGELFFGEGSRLTVL.

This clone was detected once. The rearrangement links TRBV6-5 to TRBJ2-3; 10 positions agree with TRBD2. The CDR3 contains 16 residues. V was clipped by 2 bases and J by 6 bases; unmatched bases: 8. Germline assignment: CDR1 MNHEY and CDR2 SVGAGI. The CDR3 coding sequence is TGTGCCAGCAGTTACACGGGTAGCGGGGGGAGGGATACGCAGTATTTT. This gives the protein CASSYTGSGGRDTQYF.

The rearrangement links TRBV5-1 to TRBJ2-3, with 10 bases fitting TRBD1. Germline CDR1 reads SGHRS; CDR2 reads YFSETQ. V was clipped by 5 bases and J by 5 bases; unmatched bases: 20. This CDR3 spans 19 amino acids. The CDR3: CASRILRQGASIMVDTQYF. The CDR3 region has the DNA TGCGCCAGCAGGATCCTTCGACAGGGGGCATCCATCATGGTAGATACGCAGTATTTT.

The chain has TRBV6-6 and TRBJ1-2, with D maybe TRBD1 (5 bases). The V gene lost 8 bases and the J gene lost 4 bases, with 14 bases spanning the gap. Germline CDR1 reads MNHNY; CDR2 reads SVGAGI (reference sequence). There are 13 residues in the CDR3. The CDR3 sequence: CASRGGSPYGYTF. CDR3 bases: TGTGCCAGCCGGGGGGGGAGCCCCTATGGCTACACCTTC.

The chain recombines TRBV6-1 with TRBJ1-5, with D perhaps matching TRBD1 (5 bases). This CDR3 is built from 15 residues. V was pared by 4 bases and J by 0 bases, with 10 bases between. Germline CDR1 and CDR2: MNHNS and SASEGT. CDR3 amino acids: CASSVGDLSNQPQHF. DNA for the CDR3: TGTGCCAGCAGTGTGGGGGACCTTAGCAATCAGCCCCAGCATTTT.

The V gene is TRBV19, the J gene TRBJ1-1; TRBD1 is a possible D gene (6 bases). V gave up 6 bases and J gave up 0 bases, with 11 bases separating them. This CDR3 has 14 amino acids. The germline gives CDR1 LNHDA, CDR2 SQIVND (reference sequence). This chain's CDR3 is CASRFDRMNTEAFF. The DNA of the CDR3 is TGTGCCAGTAGGTTCGACAGGATGAACACTGAAGCTTTCTTT. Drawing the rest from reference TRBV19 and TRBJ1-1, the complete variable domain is DGGITQSPKYLFRKEGQNVTLSCEQNLNHDAMYWYRQDPGQGLRLIYYSQIVNDFQKGDIAEGYSVSREKKESFPLTVTSAQKNPTAFYLCASRFDRMNTEAFFGQGTRLTVV.

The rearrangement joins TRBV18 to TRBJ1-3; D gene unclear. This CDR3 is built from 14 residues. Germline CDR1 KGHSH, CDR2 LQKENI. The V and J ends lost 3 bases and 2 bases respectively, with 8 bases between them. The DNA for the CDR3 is TGTGCCAGCTCACCGGGCGGACCTGGAAACACCATATATTTT. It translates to CASSPGGPGNTIYF. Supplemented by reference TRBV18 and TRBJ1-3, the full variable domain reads NAGVMQNPRHLVRRRGQEARLRCSPMKGHSHVYWYRQLPEEGLKFMVYLQKENIIDESGMPKERFSAEFPKEGPSILRIQQVVRGDSAAYFCASSPGGPGNTIYFGEGSWLTVV.

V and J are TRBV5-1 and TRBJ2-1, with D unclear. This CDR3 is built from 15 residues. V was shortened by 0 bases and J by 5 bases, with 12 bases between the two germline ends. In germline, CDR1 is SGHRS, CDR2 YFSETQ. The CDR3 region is CASSLGDLSNNEQFF. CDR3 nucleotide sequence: TGCGCCAGCAGCTTGGGTGACCTTTCTAACAATGAGCAGTTCTTC.

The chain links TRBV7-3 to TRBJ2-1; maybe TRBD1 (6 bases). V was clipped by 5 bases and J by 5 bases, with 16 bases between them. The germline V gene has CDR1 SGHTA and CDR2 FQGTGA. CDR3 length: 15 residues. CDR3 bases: TGTGCCAGCAGCCCTGGGGGCAGGGATCACAATGAGCAGTTCTTC. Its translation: CASSPGGRDHNEQFF.

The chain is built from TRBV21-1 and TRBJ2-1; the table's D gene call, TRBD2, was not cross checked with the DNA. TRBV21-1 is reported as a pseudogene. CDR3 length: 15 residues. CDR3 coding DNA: TGTGCCAGCAGCAAAGGGGGACTAGCGGAGCCTTATCTGTTCTTC. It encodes CASSKGGLAEPYLFF.

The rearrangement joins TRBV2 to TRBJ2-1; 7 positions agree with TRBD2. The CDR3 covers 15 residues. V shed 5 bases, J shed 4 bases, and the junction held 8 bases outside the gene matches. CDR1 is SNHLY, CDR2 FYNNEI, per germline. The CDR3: CASSRDYSFYNEQFF. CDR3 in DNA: TGTGCCAGCAGTCGGGACTATTCATTTTACAATGAGCAGTTCTTC.

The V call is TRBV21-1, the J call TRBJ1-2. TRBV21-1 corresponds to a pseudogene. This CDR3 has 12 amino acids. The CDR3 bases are TGTGCCAGCAGCCGCTTGCTCTATGGCTACACCTTC. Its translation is CASSRLLYGYTF.

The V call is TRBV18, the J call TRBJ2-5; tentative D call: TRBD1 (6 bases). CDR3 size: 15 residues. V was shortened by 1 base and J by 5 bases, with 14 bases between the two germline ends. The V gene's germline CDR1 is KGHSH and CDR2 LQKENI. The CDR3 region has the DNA TGTGCCAGCTCACCACTGACAGGATCTAAGGAGACCCAGTACTTC. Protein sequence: CASSPLTGSKETQYF. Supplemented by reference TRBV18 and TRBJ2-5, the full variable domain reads NAGVMQNPRHLVRRRGQEARLRCSPMKGHSHVYWYRQLPEEGLKFMVYLQKENIIDESGMPKERFSAEFPKEGPSILRIQQVVRGDSAAYFCASSPLTGSKETQYFGPGTRLLVL.

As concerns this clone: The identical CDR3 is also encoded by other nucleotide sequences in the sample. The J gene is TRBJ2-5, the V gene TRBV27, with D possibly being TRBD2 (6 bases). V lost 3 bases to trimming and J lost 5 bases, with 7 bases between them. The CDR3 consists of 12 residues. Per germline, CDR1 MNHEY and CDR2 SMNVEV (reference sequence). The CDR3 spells CASSFRGETQYF. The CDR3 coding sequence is TGTGCCAGCAGTTTCCGGGGGGAGACCCAGTACTTC.

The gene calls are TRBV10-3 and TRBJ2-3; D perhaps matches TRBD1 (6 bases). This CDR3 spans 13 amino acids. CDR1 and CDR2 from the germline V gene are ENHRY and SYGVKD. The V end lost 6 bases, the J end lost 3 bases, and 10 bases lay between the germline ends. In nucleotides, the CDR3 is TGTGCCATCAGCGACAGGAGTACAGATACGCAGTATTTT. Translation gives CAISDRSTDTQYF.

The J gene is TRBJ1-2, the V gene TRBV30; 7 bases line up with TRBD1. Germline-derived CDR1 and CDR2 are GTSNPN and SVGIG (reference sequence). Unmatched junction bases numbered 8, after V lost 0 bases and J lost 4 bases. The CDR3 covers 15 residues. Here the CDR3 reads CAWSVTGVPSYGYTF. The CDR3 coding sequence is TGTGCCTGGAGTGTAACAGGGGTTCCTTCCTATGGCTACACCTTC.

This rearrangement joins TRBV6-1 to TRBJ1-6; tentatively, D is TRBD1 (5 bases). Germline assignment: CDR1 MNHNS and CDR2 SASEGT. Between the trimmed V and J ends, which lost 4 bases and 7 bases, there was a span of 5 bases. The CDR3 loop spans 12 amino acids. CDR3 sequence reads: CASSGQNSPLHF. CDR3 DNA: TGTGCCAGCAGTGGACAGAATTCACCCCTCCACTTT.

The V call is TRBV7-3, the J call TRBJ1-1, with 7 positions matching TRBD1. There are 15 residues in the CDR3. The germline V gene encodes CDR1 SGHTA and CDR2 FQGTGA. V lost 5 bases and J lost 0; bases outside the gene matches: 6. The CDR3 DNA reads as TGTGCCAGCAGCCCGGGACAGAGGTTGAACACTGAAGCTTTCTTT. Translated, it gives CASSPGQRLNTEAFF.

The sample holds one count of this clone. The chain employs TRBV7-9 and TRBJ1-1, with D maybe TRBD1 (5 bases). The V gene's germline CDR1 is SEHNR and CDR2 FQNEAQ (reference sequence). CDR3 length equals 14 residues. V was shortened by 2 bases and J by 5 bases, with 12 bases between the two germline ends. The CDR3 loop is CASSLSGRGTEAFF. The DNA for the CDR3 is TGTGCCAGCAGCTTATCAGGGAGAGGGACTGAAGCTTTCTTT.

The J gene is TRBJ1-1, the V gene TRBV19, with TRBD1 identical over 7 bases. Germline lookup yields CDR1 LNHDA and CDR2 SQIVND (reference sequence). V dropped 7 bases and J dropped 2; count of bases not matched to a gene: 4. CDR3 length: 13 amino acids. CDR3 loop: CASTGQVNTEAFF. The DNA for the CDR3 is TGTGCCAGTACTGGACAGGTTAACACTGAAGCTTTCTTT.

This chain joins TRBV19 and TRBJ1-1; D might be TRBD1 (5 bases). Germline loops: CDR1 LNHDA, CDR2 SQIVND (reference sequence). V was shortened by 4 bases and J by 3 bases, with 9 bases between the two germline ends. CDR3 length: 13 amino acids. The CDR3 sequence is CASSKTGDTEAFF. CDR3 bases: TGTGCCAGTAGTAAGACGGGGGACACTGAAGCTTTCTTT. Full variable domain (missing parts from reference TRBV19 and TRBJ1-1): DGGITQSPKYLFRKEGQNVTLSCEQNLNHDAMYWYRQDPGQGLRLIYYSQIVNDFQKGDIAEGYSVSREKKESFPLTVTSAQKNPTAFYLCASSKTGDTEAFFGQGTRLTVV.

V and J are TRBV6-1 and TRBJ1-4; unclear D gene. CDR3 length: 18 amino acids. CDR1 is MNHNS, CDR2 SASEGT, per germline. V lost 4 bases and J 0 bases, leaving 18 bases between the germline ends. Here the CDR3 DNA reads TGTGCCAGCAGTGGAACCTGGTGGCAGCTCGCAACTAATGAAAAACTGTTTTTT. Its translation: CASSGTWWQLATNEKLFF.

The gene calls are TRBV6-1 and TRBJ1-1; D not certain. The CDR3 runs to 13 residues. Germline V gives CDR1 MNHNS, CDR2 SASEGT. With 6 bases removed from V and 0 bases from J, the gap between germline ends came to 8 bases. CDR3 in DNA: TGTGCCAGCAGCCTGGGGATGAACACTGAAGCTTTCTTT. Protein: CASSLGMNTEAFF.